This entry lists 11 T cell receptor beta chains sequenced from one sample in a study of spatial heterogeneity in lung cancer. Study-wide points: Counts that tracked tumor mutation counts were those of expanded intratumoral alpha and beta TCRs.

For these receptors, no antigen is known. MiXCR, applied by TCRdb to the 5' RACE reads, yields one record per CDR3 protein. The sample holds roughly 1,500 distinct CDR3 sequences; under 5.5% are singletons and the top ten take 8.5% to 14%. The time point denotes: sample taken at primary tumor resection. The starting material was lung tumor tissue, obtained at surgery. The receptors were gathered from a male donor with early-stage non-small cell lung cancer.

Within the sample, this clonotype is large. The gene calls are TRBV6-1 and TRBJ2-7; D is ambiguous. V shed 1 base and J shed 9 bases, with 10 bases lying between them. The V gene's germline CDR1 is MNHNS and CDR2 SASEGT. There are 12 residues in the CDR3. This CDR3 reads CASSEEGGRQYF. CDR3 nucleotides: TGTGCCAGCAGTGAAGAGGGTGGGCGGCAGTACTTC.

By sample fraction, this clonotype is medium-sized (0.01 to 0.1%). V and J are TRBV11-2 and TRBJ2-3; 8 bases are shared with TRBD2. The length of the CDR3 is 16 residues. CDR1 SGHAT and CDR2 FQNNGV come from the germline V gene. The V gene end was trimmed by 7 bases and the J gene end by 1 base; junction bases not matched to a gene: 10. Written as DNA, the CDR3 is TGTGCCAGCAACCCAAGTTGGCGGGAGGGCACAGATACGCAGTATTTT. This sequence encodes CASNPSWREGTDTQYF. Drawing the rest from reference TRBV11-2 and TRBJ2-3, the complete variable domain is EAGVAQSPRYKIIEKRQSVAFWCNPISGHATLYWYQQILGQGPKLLIQFQNNGVVDDSQLPKDRFSAERLKGVDSTLKIQPAKLEDSAVYLCASNPSWREGTDTQYFGPGTRLTVL.

This rearrangement joins TRBV20-1 to TRBJ2-3; no clear D gene. CDR3 length: 13 amino acids. Germline CDR1 and CDR2: DFQATT and SNEGSKA (reference sequence). The V end was cut by 3 bases, the J end by 6 bases, with 13 bases between. This chain's CDR3 is CSARDSPADTQYF. The CDR3 DNA follows: TGCAGTGCTAGGGATAGTCCGGCTGATACGCAGTATTTT.

V gene TRBV12-3 or TRBV12-4 combines with J gene TRBJ2-2, with 7 bases that match TRBD2. The V segment lost 7 bases and the J segment 5 bases; nucleotides outside the gene matches: 13. The CDR3 sequence is 16 residues long. CDR3 residues: CASTRTSNFWTGELFF. In nucleotides, the CDR3 is TGTGCCAGCACCCGGACTAGTAACTTTTGGACCGGGGAGCTGTTTTTT.

This clonotype was recorded a few times. J is TRBJ2-5 and V is TRBV6-6, with TRBD2 matching over 15 bases. The germline V gene has CDR1 MNHNY and CDR2 SVGAGI (reference sequence). J was trimmed by 5 bases and V by 4 bases; bases with no gene match: 8. The CDR3 contains 17 residues. The CDR3 region has the DNA TGTGCCAGCAGTTTCTCCGGGACTAGCGGGAGGCGGGAGACCCAGTACTTC. It specifies CASSFSGTSGRRETQYF.

By sample share, this clonotype is large. The chain joins TRBV6-5 to TRBJ1-2; D is undetermined. This CDR3 region has 13 residues. V shed 8 bases and J shed 2 bases, with 12 bases lying between them. CDR1 MNHEY and CDR2 SVGAGI come from the germline V gene. DNA of the CDR3: TGTGCCAGCCGCTTTCCGGGCAACTATGGCTACACCTTC. The encoded protein is CASRFPGNYGYTF.

This clonotype qualifies as medium-sized. The chain has TRBV5-6 and TRBJ2-3; D is unresolved. The CDR3 runs to 13 residues. The V gene's germline CDR1 is SGHDT and CDR2 YYEEEE. V was trimmed by 2 bases and J by 6 bases, leaving 10 bases between them. The chain's CDR3 is CASSFFPVDTQYF. CDR3 bases: TGTGCCAGCAGCTTTTTCCCGGTTGATACGCAGTATTTT.

Judged by abundance, this clonotype is medium-sized. The V call is TRBV30, the J call TRBJ1-1; D is unclear. The CDR3 is 14 residues long. CDR1 is GTSNPN and CDR2 is SVGIG in the germline V gene (reference sequence). V shed 4 bases and J shed 3 bases, with 15 bases lying between them. CDR3 sequence: CAWTPDPRYTEAFF. The CDR3 nucleotides read TGTGCCTGGACCCCGGACCCCCGGTACACTGAAGCTTTCTTT.

This clonotype is large (0.1 to 1%). The rearrangement uses TRBV15 and TRBJ2-3; 8 nucleotides align to TRBD2. The CDR3 has 15 amino acids. J gave up 2 bases and V 5 bases, and 6 bases lay outside the gene matches. Per the germline V gene, CDR1 is LNHNV and CDR2 is YYDKDF (reference sequence). The CDR3 reads CATSFGLAITDTQYF. The CDR3 DNA is TGTGCCACCAGCTTCGGACTAGCCATCACAGATACGCAGTATTTT.

By share, this clonotype counts as medium-sized. This sequence joins TRBV7-3 and TRBJ1-1, with 7 bases identical to TRBD1. V shed 3 bases, J shed 5 bases, and the junction held 3 bases outside the gene matches. Germline V gene sequence: CDR1 SGHTA, CDR2 FQGTGA. The CDR3 extends over 13 amino acids. The CDR3 loop reads CASSFSRGTEAFF. Here the CDR3 DNA reads TGTGCCAGCAGCTTTAGCAGGGGGACTGAAGCTTTCTTT.

This clonotype is categorized as medium-sized. The chain couples TRBV28 to TRBJ2-5; 10 bases fit TRBD1. This CDR3 spans 16 amino acids. V was clipped by 4 bases and J by 0 bases; unmatched bases: 5. In germline, CDR1 is MDHEN, CDR2 SYDVKM. The CDR3 DNA reads as TGTGCCAGCAGTTCCTGGGACAGGGGTGACCAAGAGACCCAGTACTTC. Translating it yields CASSSWDRGDQETQYF. The variable domain in full, completed from reference TRBV28 and TRBJ2-5, reads DVKVTQSSRYLVKRTGEKVFLECVQDMDHENMFWYRQDPGLGLRLIYFSYDVKMKEKGDIPEGYSVSREKKERFSLILESASTNQTSMYLCASSSWDRGDQETQYFGPGTRLLVL.